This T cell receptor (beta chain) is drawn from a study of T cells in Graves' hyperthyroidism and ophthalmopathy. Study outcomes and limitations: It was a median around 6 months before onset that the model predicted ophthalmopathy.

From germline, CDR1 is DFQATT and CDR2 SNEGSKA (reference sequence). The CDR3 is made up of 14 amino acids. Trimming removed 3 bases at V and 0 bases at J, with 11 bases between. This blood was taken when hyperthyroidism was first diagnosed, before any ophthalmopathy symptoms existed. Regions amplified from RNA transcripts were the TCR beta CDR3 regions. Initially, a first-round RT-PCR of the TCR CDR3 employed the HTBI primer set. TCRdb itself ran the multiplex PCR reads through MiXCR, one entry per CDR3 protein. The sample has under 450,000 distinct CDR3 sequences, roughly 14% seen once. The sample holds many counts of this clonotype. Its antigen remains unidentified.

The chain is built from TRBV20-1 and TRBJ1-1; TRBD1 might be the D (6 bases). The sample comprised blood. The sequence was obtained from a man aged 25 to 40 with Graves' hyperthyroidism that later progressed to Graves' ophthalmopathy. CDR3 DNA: TGCAGTGCTAGTAGTCAGGGGATGAACACTGAAGCTTTCTTT. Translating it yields CSASSQGMNTEAFF.